This T cell receptor beta chain came from a study of T-cell memory formation after mild COVID-19 (dated by TCRdb to 2020 to 2022). As for the study more broadly: TCR sequence clusters from the two donors were found to be largely donor specific. Longitudinal TCRalpha and TCRbeta repertoire sequencing tracked T-cell clones expanding and contracting after mild COVID-19 in a couple of donors. Two young, previously healthy adult volunteers, one female and one male, were included in the cohort. What the study reported, not specific to this receptor: Contracting CD4+ clones were located mainly in the CM and EM memory subsets, whereas CD8+ clones were found to be enriched in EMRA. From day 15 to 85, contracting clones showed balanced CD4/CD8 phenotypes, whereas a second wave of clones that expanded from day 15 to 37 leaned towards CD4+. Some responding clones were detected in pre-infection memory, which suggested that pre-existing cross-reactive memory T cells had joined the SARS-CoV-2 response. Whether the second-wave clones peaking on day 37 were SARS-CoV-2 specific was not confirmed. Only a couple of mild cases were covered in the study, and larger cohorts including severe cases with pre-infection samples were considered necessary.

As encoded in the germline V gene (reference sequence), CDR1 is DFQATT while CDR2 is SNEGSKA. V is pared back by 5 bases and J by 6 bases, with 15 bases lying between the germline termini. The CDR3 has 13 amino acids, counting the end cysteine and phenylalanine. Of all the DNA, just the CDR3 is kept, 39 bases in frame from base 1. Sequencing was performed on an Illumina NovaSeq 6000. TCRalpha and TCRbeta cDNA libraries were built by 5'RACE with constant-segment primers, adding sample barcodes and unique molecular identifiers. Trizol reagent was used to extract RNA from every sample. Amplification of the libraries took two PCR steps, and the second step added a second sample barcode plus Illumina TruSeq adapters. The libraries were sequenced on an Illumina NovaSeq using 2 x 150 bp paired-end reads. Concerning the study's data processing: The reads were demultiplexed and collapsed into UMI-guided consensus sequences using migec v1.2.7. Using mixcr v2.1.11, UMI consensuses were aligned to TRA and TRB V and J templates and then assembled into clonotypes. A clonotype was counted as expanded or contracted only when both edgeR and NoisET called the clonotype significant, with the noise models trained on biological replicates. edgeR calls used a false discovery rate-adjusted p below 0.01 and a log2 fold-change threshold of 1. As an exploratory analysis of dynamics, PCA with hierarchical clustering was applied to max-normalized trajectories of the 1000 most abundant clonotypes. Each responding clone was given a CD4 or CD8 phenotype based on the CD4+ and CD8+ repertoires, which had been sequenced separately. TCRdb reprocessed the public reads (quality trimming at Q25 with fastp, clone calling with MiXCR) and kept in-frame beta chains. CDR3 protein sequences are deduplicated, and each keeps its most common genes and DNA. The V and J calls and clone size are TCRdb's, not the authors'. In all, the sample holds 430,000 or so distinct CDR3 sequences, and 25% of those were seen once. Around an eighth of the sample is in the top ten clones.

Ficoll-Paque density gradient centrifugation was used to isolate PBMCs. As to this clonotype: Its antigen is currently not known. Base-call qualities are not available, and no considerably larger clone is one nucleotide away.

The TCR originated in an adult woman who had mild COVID-19 (a few samples of this study predate the infection). The sample titles of this study are shuffled in the database, so cell type and time point are left out; the donor was told from shared clones. This chain is built from TRBV20-1 and TRBJ2-3, with an unclear D gene assignment. Sequencing was carried out using PBMCs or a T cell subset sorted from them (not recorded which). CDR3 protein: CSAPVNHQDTQYF. The sequence in DNA is TGCAGTGCTCCGGTCAACCACCAGGATACGCAGTATTTT.